This TCR beta chain is from a study of T cell responses to AZD1222 COVID-19 vaccine. Points from the study as a whole: A mostly white British donor set with more females was recruited, and clonal diversity was possibly underestimated. Rises in breadth and depth of Spike-specific TCRs came after two AZD1222 doses.

TCRdb keeps only in-frame clones here, not all; method: immunoSEQ multiplex PCR. The data hold 110,000 to 150,000 clones, with under 95% observed a single time. Note on this clone: Its antigen is currently unknown.

In germline, CDR1 is MNHEY, CDR2 SMNVEV (reference sequence). Losses at the gene ends were 8 bases for V and 1 base for J; bases not matched to a gene: 6. CDR3 length equals 15 residues. This chain links TRBV27 with TRBJ2-7; TRBD2 matches 12 bases. Specimen: peripheral blood, collected 28 days after the second AZD1222 dose. The TCR sequence derives from an adult who received the AZD1222 COVID-19 vaccine. This chain's CDR3 is CASANLAGGSYEQYF. The CDR3 DNA sequence: TGTGCCAGCGCCAACCTAGCGGGGGGGTCCTACGAGCAGTACTTC.